Following are 16 T cell receptor beta chains from one sample sequenced in a study of T cells in Graves' hyperthyroidism and ophthalmopathy. There were TCR beta CDR3 regions amplified from RNA transcripts. A first-round RT-PCR of the TCR CDR3 used the HTBI primer set. TCRdb reprocessed the multiplex PCR reads with MiXCR, giving one entry per CDR3 protein. In the table there are about 640,000 distinct CDR3 sequences, about 20% of which are singletons. The source material was blood. Receptor source: a man aged 25-45 years with Graves' ophthalmopathy.

The chain recombines TRBV12-5 with TRBJ2-3, with D possibly being TRBD1 or TRBD2 (5 bases each). The CDR3 extends over 12 amino acids. V dropped 9 bases and J dropped 2 bases, with 9 bases sitting between them. Germline values: CDR1 LGHNT, CDR2 FRNRAP. CDR3 nucleotides: TGTGCTAGCCAGGGACCCACAGATACGCAGTATTTT. Residues: CASQGPTDTQYF.

The table lists this clonotype with a few counts. The gene calls are TRBV15 and TRBJ1-5; no clear D. This CDR3 comprises 12 residues. CDR1 and CDR2 from the germline V gene are LNHNV and YYDKDF (reference sequence). V shed 8 bases and J shed 4 bases, with 9 bases lying between them. The CDR3 DNA sequence: TGTGCCACCGGCACTCGGAATCAGCCCCAGCATTTT. Its translation: CATGTRNQPQHF.

Only a few counts were recorded for this clonotype. The CDR3 sequence: CATRDRGKSEKLFF. The CDR3 region has the DNA TGCGCCACCCGGGACAGGGGGAAAAGTGAAAAACTGTTTTTT. The rearrangement joins TRBV4-1 to TRBJ1-4, with 11 bases lining up with TRBD1. Germline trimming cut 10 bases from V and 7 bases from J; bases unmatched to any gene: 8. Germline CDR1 is MGHRA and CDR2 is YSYEKL. The CDR3 runs 14 residues.

This clonotype showed up many times. The chain is built from TRBV20-1 and TRBJ1-4; tentative D call: TRBD1 (5 bases). The CDR3 is 13 residues long. The V gene's germline CDR1 is DFQATT and CDR2 SNEGSKA (reference sequence). V lost 6 bases and J lost 8, with 16 bases in between. Here the CDR3 DNA reads TGCAGTGCGCCCCTAGGGTCAGGGGAAAAACTGTTTTTT. Protein: CSAPLGSGEKLFF.

The table lists this clonotype with a few counts. The chain uses TRBV6-5 and TRBJ2-1; D gene unclear. The CDR3 has 14 amino acids. The germline gives CDR1 MNHEY, CDR2 SVGAGI. Trimming stripped 0 bases from V and 10 bases from J, with 13 bases between. CDR3 coding DNA: TGTGCCAGCAGTTACTCGAAGCAGCTCTGGGAGCAGTTCTTC. Its protein is CASSYSKQLWEQFF.

This clonotype came up a few times. The V and J genes are TRBV28 and TRBJ2-1, with 7 positions matching TRBD1. Trimming at V came to 10 bases and at J to 2 bases, leaving 5 bases not matched to a gene. Per germline, CDR1 MDHEN and CDR2 SYDVKM. This CDR3 is built from 13 residues. The CDR3 loop reads CAIRTGPYNEQFF. CDR3 sequence (DNA): TGTGCCATTCGGACAGGTCCCTACAATGAGCAGTTCTTC. Based on the CDR3 plus reference TRBV28 and TRBJ2-1, the full variable domain is DVKVTQSSRYLVKRTGEKVFLECVQDMDHENMFWYRQDPGLGLRLIYFSYDVKMKEKGDIPEGYSVSREKKERFSLILESASTNQTSMYLCAIRTGPYNEQFFGPGTRLTVL.

The chain links TRBV30 to TRBJ2-7; the D gene could be TRBD1 or TRBD2 (5 bases each). V lost 4 bases and J 1 base, leaving 8 bases between the germline ends. The germline V gene has CDR1 GTSNPN and CDR2 SVGIG (reference sequence). CDR3 length: 12 residues. Here the CDR3 reads CAWNGASYEQYF. CDR3 DNA sequence: TGTGCCTGGAACGGGGCGTCCTACGAGCAGTACTTC.

The genes are TRBV28 and TRBJ1-2; 7 nucleotides align to TRBD1. V lost 0 bases and J lost 7; bases outside the gene matches: 5. The V gene's germline CDR1 is MDHEN and CDR2 SYDVKM. The CDR3 is 14 amino acids. The CDR3: CASSLWGQFSGYTF. As DNA, the CDR3 is TGTGCCAGCAGTTTATGGGGACAGTTCTCTGGCTACACCTTC.

This sequence joins TRBV27 and TRBJ1-1, with D hard to call. CDR1 and CDR2 from the germline V gene are MNHEY and SMNVEV (reference sequence). This CDR3 comprises 15 residues. Trimming removed 2 bases from V and 2 bases from J, with 12 bases in between. The chain's CDR3 is CASSLRGSVNTEAFF. In DNA, the CDR3 is TGTGCCAGCAGTTTACGAGGGTCAGTCAACACTGAAGCTTTCTTT.

The chain recombines TRBV9 with TRBJ2-7; D could derive from TRBD1 or TRBD2 (5 bases each). Germline lookup yields CDR1 SGDLS and CDR2 YYNGEE. Trimming took off 4 bases at V and 0 bases at J, with 11 bases between the two ends. The CDR3 loop spans 14 amino acids. The CDR3 loop reads CASSTRDGSYEQYF. For the CDR3, the DNA is TGTGCCAGCAGCACCCGGGACGGCTCCTACGAGCAGTACTTC.

This clonotype was seen repeatedly, ten times or more. This chain connects TRBV12-3 or TRBV12-4 to TRBJ2-1; 7 nucleotides align to TRBD2. The CDR3 runs 16 residues. Trimming removed 5 bases from V and 4 bases from J; junction bases left unmatched: 11. The CDR3 loop is CASSIRLAEFYNEQFF. The CDR3 region has the DNA TGTGCCAGCAGTATTAGGCTAGCGGAGTTTTACAATGAGCAGTTCTTC.

The chain carries TRBV16 and TRBJ2-1, with 10 bases identical to TRBD2. The germline CDR1 and CDR2 sequences are KGHSY and FQNENV. The CDR3 loop spans 17 amino acids. With V trimmed by 1 base and J by 7 bases, 10 bases remained unmatched. DNA for the CDR3: TGTGCCAGCAGCCAATGGTATGCTAGCGGGGGCCTAAATGAGCAGTTCTTC. It specifies CASSQWYASGGLNEQFF.

This clonotype was detected a few times. V and J are TRBV24-1 and TRBJ2-2, with D possibly being TRBD1 or TRBD2 (5 bases each). CDR1 and CDR2 (germline): KGHDR, SFDVKD. The length of the CDR3 is 14 residues. The V gene lost 12 bases and the J gene lost 6 bases, with 19 bases spanning the gap. As DNA, the CDR3 is TGTGCCGGGGTGGGGGACCCCCAAGCCGGGGAGCTGTTTTTT. Translation gives CAGVGDPQAGELFF.

This clonotype was observed many times. The V and J genes are TRBV2 and TRBJ2-3; TRBD2 aligns across 7 bases. Looked up from germline, CDR1 is SNHLY and CDR2 is FYNNEI. V gave up 7 bases and J gave up 2 bases; unmatched junction bases: 6. The CDR3 covers 14 residues. The CDR3 protein is CASNPGLNTDTQYF. The CDR3 DNA reads TGTGCCAGCAACCCGGGACTAAACACAGATACGCAGTATTTT.

The CDR3 region is CASSRQGNSPLHF. Written as DNA, the CDR3 is TGTGCCAGCAGCCGACAGGGGAATTCACCCCTCCACTTT. J is TRBJ1-6 and V is TRBV11-3; 8 nucleotides agree with TRBD1. Germline lookup yields CDR1 SGHNT and CDR2 YENEEA. J lost 7 bases, V lost 5 bases, and 1 base had no gene match. CDR3 size: 13 residues.

The chain uses TRBV11-2 and TRBJ2-1; 11 bases line up with TRBD2. With V trimmed by 4 bases and J by 6 bases, 5 bases remained unmatched. Germline loops: CDR1 SGHAT, CDR2 FQNNGV. This CDR3 has 15 residues. The CDR3 sequence: CASSWAGLAGNEQFF. The CDR3 DNA follows: TGTGCCAGCAGCTGGGCCGGACTAGCGGGCAATGAGCAGTTCTTC.